Below are 25 T cell receptor beta chains sequenced from a single sample in a study of CD8+CD57+ T cells in acquired aplastic anemia. Profiles of TCR beta VDJ and CDR3 were generated from a genomic DNA template. TCRdb re-derived calls from the reads in MiXCR, one entry per CDR3 protein. The sample includes more than 150,000 distinct CDR3 sequences, about three fifths of them seen just once. The specimen was sorted CD4+, CD8+, or CD8+CD57+ T cells (not recorded which) from PBMCs. The receptor source for this set is a human donor with severe aplastic anemia or a healthy control (not recorded which).

The J gene is TRBJ2-6, the V gene TRBV7-6; no clear D. Looked up from germline, CDR1 is SGHVS and CDR2 is FNYEAQ. V was shortened by 4 bases and J by 0 bases, with 7 bases between the two germline ends. This CDR3 comprises 15 residues. The CDR3 is CASSSLCSGANVLTF. The CDR3 coding sequence is TGTGCCAGCAGCTCCCTCTGCTCTGGGGCCAACGTCCTGACTTTC.

The rearrangement joins TRBV24-1 to TRBJ2-2, with D tentatively TRBD2 (6 bases). The CDR3 has 17 amino acids. Germline V gives CDR1 KGHDR, CDR2 SFDVKD. Trimming took off 2 bases at V and 4 bases at J, with 16 bases between the two ends. The CDR3 spells CATSDSPGRRSTGELFF. Written as DNA, the CDR3 is TGTGCCACCAGTGATTCACCAGGGAGGCGAAGCACCGGGGAGCTGTTTTTT.

With respect to this clonotype: This is likely a read error, given that the CDR3 carries no conserved phenylalanine or tryptophan at its end. The rearrangement links TRBV29-1 to TRBJ1-4; D gene uncertain. Germline CDR1 and CDR2: SQVTM and ANQGSEA. The CDR3 extends over 15 amino acids. Deletions cut 1 base from V and 0 bases from J, with 9 bases between. The CDR3 nucleotides read TGCAGCGTTGAAGCCGACCAGGCAACTAATGAAAAACTGTTTTCT. Its protein product is CSVEADQATNEKLFS.

In this sample, this clonotype turned up a few times. CDR3 nucleotides: TGCTCAATACTAGCGGGCACACCCTACGAGCAGTACTTC. It is translated as CSILAGTPYEQYF. V and J are TRBV20-1 and TRBJ2-7; 9 bases are shared with TRBD2. Germline values: CDR1 DFQATT, CDR2 SNEGSKA (reference sequence). There are 13 residues in the CDR3.

Points on this clonotype: One end of the junction is discordant with germline, which a read error may explain. The chain combines TRBV20-1 with TRBJ1-1; D is ambiguous. This CDR3 region has 13 residues. Looked up from germline, CDR1 is DFQATT and CDR2 is SNEGSKA (reference sequence). Written as DNA, the CDR3 is TGCAGTTCTAGACACCGTCCCGGCCCTGAAGCTTTCTTT. This sequence encodes CSSRHRPGPEAFF.

This chain uses TRBV20-1 with TRBJ1-1; D remains unclear. The germline gives CDR1 DFQATT, CDR2 SNEGSKA (reference sequence). V was cut by 3 bases and J by 8 bases, with 10 bases left in between. CDR3 length equals 11 residues. The DNA for the CDR3 is TGCAGTGCTAGGTACCCCCGGGAAGCTTTCTTT. Protein sequence: CSARYPREAFF.

J is TRBJ1-1 and V is TRBV20-1; D remains ambiguous. CDR1 is DFQATT and CDR2 is SNEGSKA in the germline V gene (reference sequence). The V and J ends lost 0 bases and 9 bases respectively, with 23 bases between them. This CDR3 region has 16 residues. Here the CDR3 reads CSARDQRLAGMVQAFF. CDR3 DNA sequence: TGCAGTGCTAGAGATCAGAGATTAGCGGGGATGGTCCAAGCTTTCTTT.

The chain couples TRBV15 to TRBJ2-1, with a weak D call TRBD2 (6 bases). Trimming stripped 5 bases from V and 6 bases from J, with 17 bases between. The CDR3 runs 15 residues. Germline CDR1 reads LNHNV; CDR2 reads YYDKDF (reference sequence). CDR3 bases: TGTGCCACCAGCGGAGGACCCGGGACTTTCAATGAGCAGTTCTTC. It translates to CATSGGPGTFNEQFF.

This rearrangement joins TRBV20-1 to TRBJ1-1; the match to TRBD1 covers 9 bases. Germline CDR1 reads DFQATT; CDR2 reads SNEGSKA (reference sequence). Unmatched junction bases numbered 8, after V lost 3 bases and J lost 3 bases. The CDR3 loop spans 15 amino acids. The CDR3 sequence: CSARTVWTGDTEAFF. As DNA, the CDR3 is TGCAGTGCTAGGACCGTTTGGACAGGGGACACTGAAGCTTTCTTT.

This clonotype was seen a few times. The V and J genes are TRBV27 and TRBJ2-7, with TRBD2 matching over 7 bases. The CDR3 is 18 amino acids. CDR1 is MNHEY and CDR2 is SMNVEV in the germline V gene (reference sequence). With V trimmed by 6 bases and J by 2 bases, 19 bases remained unmatched. The DNA of the CDR3 is TGTGCCAGCAGCCGGTTTGGACTAGAAGTTGGGCGTCCCTACGAGCAGTACTTC. Translated, it gives CASSRFGLEVGRPYEQYF.

Ten or more counts support this clonotype. The chain has TRBV20-1 and TRBJ2-5, with 8 bases aligning to TRBD2. This CDR3 spans 14 amino acids. Per the germline V gene, CDR1 is DFQATT and CDR2 is SNEGSKA (reference sequence). With V trimmed by 3 bases and J by 4 bases, 7 bases remained unmatched. The CDR3 is CSARVGGGRETQYF. The CDR3, as DNA: TGCAGTGCTAGGGTCGGGGGGGGGAGAGAGACCCAGTACTTC.

This clonotype has ten or more counts. The chain links TRBV7-3 to TRBJ2-7; the D call may be TRBD1 or TRBD2 (7 bases each). The V end lost 4 bases, the J end lost 2 bases, and 15 bases lay between the germline ends. Germline CDR1 reads SGHTA; CDR2 reads FQGTGA. This CDR3 contains 15 residues. This CDR3 reads CASSSGGGATYEQYF. CDR3 in DNA: TGTGCCAGCAGCTCAGGGGGGGGGGCTACCTACGAGCAGTACTTC.

At least ten counts were recorded for this clonotype. The chain combines TRBV6-2 or TRBV6-3 with TRBJ1-1, with 7 nucleotides matching TRBD1. V lost 4 bases to trimming and J lost 1 base; unmatched junction nucleotides: 6. From germline, CDR1 is MNHEY and CDR2 SVGEGT. The CDR3 runs to 15 residues. The CDR3 bases are TGTGCCAGCAGTTTCCCCAGGGGGAAGAACACTGAAGCTTTCTTT. Translating gives CASSFPRGKNTEAFF.

This clonotype was observed at least ten times. The CDR3 reads CASRLGEGGYGYTF. The CDR3 DNA follows: TGTGCCAGCAGGCTGGGGGAAGGAGGCTATGGCTACACCTTC. This rearrangement joins TRBV6-1 to TRBJ1-2; a weak D match, TRBD1 (5 bases). V was shortened by 6 bases and J by 4 bases, with 15 bases between the two germline ends. The CDR3 contains 14 residues. Germline assignment: CDR1 MNHNS and CDR2 SASEGT.

This chain links TRBV24-1 with TRBJ2-7; 9 bases are shared with TRBD1. Trimming cost V 10 bases and J 5 bases; bases outside gene matches: 8. Germline loops: CDR1 KGHDR, CDR2 SFDVKD. The CDR3 runs to 13 residues. The CDR3 here is CATQDRGYHEQYF. CDR3 in DNA: TGTGCCACTCAGGACAGGGGTTATCACGAGCAGTACTTC.

The J gene is TRBJ2-7, the V gene TRBV10-3; 8 nucleotides align to TRBD1. CDR1 ENHRY and CDR2 SYGVKD come from the germline V gene. Unmatched junction bases numbered 8, after V lost 10 bases and J lost 0 bases. The CDR3 is made up of 14 amino acids. CDR3 sequence (DNA): TGTGCCACCACGGGTGGGACAGGCTCCTACGAGCAGTACTTC. Protein product: CATTGGTGSYEQYF.

This clonotype was seen a single time. This rearrangement joins TRBV7-3 to TRBJ2-2; D remains unclear. This CDR3 region has 13 residues. Between the trimmed V and J ends, which lost 4 bases and 8 bases, there was a span of 11 bases. CDR1 is SGHTA and CDR2 is FQGTGA in the germline V gene. CDR3 nucleotides: TGTGCCAGCAGCTCACCCCCTACTGGGGAGCTGTTTTTT. Its protein is CASSSPPTGELFF.

The chain combines TRBV24-1 with TRBJ2-2; weak D call: TRBD1 (5 bases). From germline, CDR1 is KGHDR and CDR2 SFDVKD. Trimming removed 1 base from V and 5 bases from J, with 7 bases in between. The CDR3 length is 14 residues. The CDR3 coding sequence is TGTGCCACCAGTGATTTCAGGGCTACCGGGGAGCTGTTTTTT. Residues: CATSDFRATGELFF.

The chain recombines TRBV3-1 with TRBJ2-7; 8 nucleotides align to TRBD1. The CDR3 runs 14 residues. The junction had 4 bases not matched to a gene; V was cut back by 2 bases and J by 4 bases. Looked up from germline, CDR1 is LGHDT and CDR2 is YNNKEL (reference sequence). Written as DNA, the CDR3 is TGTGCCAGCAGCCAAAAGACAGGGGCTTACGAGCAGTACTTC. Translation: CASSQKTGAYEQYF.

This clonotype has only a few counts. This chain joins TRBV3-1 and TRBJ2-5; D is possibly TRBD2 (7 bases). CDR1 and CDR2 from the germline V gene are LGHDT and YNNKEL (reference sequence). V lost 4 bases and J lost 2, with 17 bases in between. The CDR3 sequence is 16 residues long. The CDR3 bases are TGTGCCAGCAGCCTTCCTAGGGCGGGGGCGCAAGAGACCCAGTACTTC. Protein product: CASSLPRAGAQETQYF.

This clonotype was detected only once. This chain uses TRBV29-1 with TRBJ2-7, with 7 bases lining up with TRBD1. The CDR3 runs to 12 residues. V lost 8 bases to trimming and J lost 2 bases; unmatched junction nucleotides: 6. Looked up from germline, CDR1 is SQVTM and CDR2 is ANQGSEA. CDR3 amino acids: CSTSGTAYEQYF. CDR3 coding DNA: TGCAGCACATCCGGGACAGCCTACGAGCAGTACTTC.

The genes are TRBV2 and TRBJ1-4; no clear D gene. The CDR3 has 11 residues. V was pared by 8 bases and J by 8 bases, with 9 bases between. In germline, CDR1 is SNHLY, CDR2 FYNNEI. CDR3 bases: TGTGCCAGCGAACTAAGCGAAAAACTGTTTTTT. This sequence encodes CASELSEKLFF. The variable domain in full, completed from reference TRBV2 and TRBJ1-4, reads EPEVTQTPSHQVTQMGQEVILRCVPISNHLYFYWYRQILGQKVEFLVSFYNNEISEKSEIFDDQFSVERPDGSNFTLKIRSTKLEDSAMYFCASELSEKLFFGSGTQLSVL.

The chain employs TRBV5-5 and TRBJ1-5; D possibly corresponds to TRBD1 (5 bases). V lost 0 bases and J 5 bases, leaving 12 bases between the germline ends. The CDR3 spans 15 residues. Germline V gives CDR1 SGHKS, CDR2 YYEKEE (reference sequence). The CDR3 DNA follows: TGTGCCAGCAGCTTGGTGGGGGGAGCGTATCAGCCCCAGCATTTT. It translates to CASSLVGGAYQPQHF.

The rearrangement links TRBV9 to TRBJ1-5; the D is unclear. The CDR3 extends over 12 amino acids. Germline values: CDR1 SGDLS, CDR2 YYNGEE. V gave up 5 bases and J gave up 6 bases, with 9 bases separating them. The CDR3 protein is CASSDATQPQHF. DNA for the CDR3: TGTGCCAGCAGTGATGCCACTCAGCCCCAGCATTTT.

The V and J genes are TRBV29-1 and TRBJ1-1, with a possible D match to TRBD1 (5 bases). Trimming took off 7 bases at V and 10 bases at J, with 19 bases between the two ends. The CDR3 totals 12 residues. CDR1 and CDR2 (germline): SQVTM, ANQGSEA. The CDR3: CSGILPGKTAFF. In DNA, the CDR3 is TGCAGCGGTATCTTGCCAGGGAAGACAGCTTTCTTT.